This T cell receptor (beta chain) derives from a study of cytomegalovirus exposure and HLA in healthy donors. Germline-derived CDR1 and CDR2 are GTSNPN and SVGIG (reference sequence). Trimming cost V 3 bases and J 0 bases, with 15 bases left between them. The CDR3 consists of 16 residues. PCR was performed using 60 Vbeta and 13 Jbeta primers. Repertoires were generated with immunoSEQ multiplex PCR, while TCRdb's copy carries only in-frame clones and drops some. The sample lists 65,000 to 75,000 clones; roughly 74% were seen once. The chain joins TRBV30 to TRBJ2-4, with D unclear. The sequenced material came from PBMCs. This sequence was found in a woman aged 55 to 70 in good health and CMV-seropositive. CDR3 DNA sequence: TGTGCCTGGAGCCCCGGGTCAAACCTAGCCAAAAACATTCAGTACTTC. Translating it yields CAWSPGSNLAKNIQYF.